The clone carrying this TCR beta chain appeared many times. Amplified TCR beta CDR3 regions derived from RNA transcripts. First-round RT-PCR targeting the TCR CDR3 was performed with the HTBI primer set. TCRdb re-called the multiplex PCR reads through MiXCR, storing one row per CDR3 protein. The repertoire holds 700,000 or so distinct CDR3 sequences, about 16% seen once, with around 8% in the top ten. This specimen belongs to a study of T cells in Graves' hyperthyroidism and ophthalmopathy. The receptor comes from a man younger than 30 with Graves' hyperthyroidism. Input material: blood.

CDR3: CASSTDRHNSPLHF. For the CDR3, the DNA is TGTGCCAGCAGCACTGACAGACATAATTCACCCCTCCACTTT. V usage is TRBV12-3 or TRBV12-4 and J usage is TRBJ1-6, with D possibly TRBD1 on 5 matching bases. The CDR3 is made up of 14 amino acids. V gave up 6 bases and J gave up 5 bases, with 11 bases separating them.